These 23 T cell receptor beta chains originate from one sample sequenced in a study of response to subunit inactivated influenza vaccine. TCRdb passed the RT-PCR reads through MiXCR, listing each CDR3 protein once. The table includes about 700,000 distinct CDR3 sequences, roughly 13% detected once. This sample comprised PBMCs from blood, obtained 14 to 15 days before vaccination. The receptors were sampled from a man in his fifties or sixties who received an inactivated influenza vaccine.

This clonotype appeared a few times. This sequence joins TRBV30 and TRBJ1-3, with TRBD1 as a possible D gene (5 bases). CDR1 and CDR2 from the germline V gene are GTSNPN and SVGIG (reference sequence). The V and J ends lost 2 bases and 4 bases respectively, with 18 bases between them. The CDR3 runs to 16 residues. Here the CDR3 reads CAWSISTGTPGNTIYF. In DNA form, the CDR3 reads TGTGCCTGGAGTATAAGTACCGGGACCCCAGGAAACACCATATATTTT.

This clonotype was observed at least ten times. The rearrangement joins TRBV7-9 to TRBJ1-1; no reliable D call. V lost 2 bases to trimming and J lost 0 bases, with 10 bases between them. Germline V gene sequence: CDR1 SEHNR, CDR2 FQNEAQ (reference sequence). CDR3 length: 15 amino acids. CDR3 region: CASSLLGGMNTEAFF. For the CDR3, the DNA is TGTGCCAGCAGCTTATTGGGAGGGATGAACACTGAAGCTTTCTTT. Complete variable domain (other parts from reference TRBV7-9 and TRBJ1-1): DTGVSQNPRHKITKRGQNVTFRCDPISEHNRLYWYRQTLGQGPEFLTYFQNEAQLEKSRLLSDRFSAERPKGSFSTLEIQRTEQGDSAMYLCASSLLGGMNTEAFFGQGTRLTVV.

This clonotype was counted ten times or more. The chain recombines TRBV5-1 with TRBJ2-7; no clear D gene. Germline CDR1 reads SGHRS; CDR2 reads YFSETQ. Between the trimmed V and J ends, which lost 2 bases and 4 bases, there was a span of 10 bases. The CDR3 spans 13 residues. CDR3 sequence: CASSFYLGYEQYF. The CDR3 DNA reads TGCGCCAGCAGCTTTTACCTTGGTTACGAGCAGTACTTC.

This clonotype was picked up a small number of times. The V and J genes are TRBV11-2 and TRBJ2-3; tentatively, D is TRBD1 or TRBD2 (5 bases each). CDR1 is SGHAT and CDR2 is FQNNGV in the germline V gene. The CDR3 consists of 15 residues. V was pared by 6 bases and J by 0 bases, with 13 bases between. CDR3 DNA sequence: TGTGCCAGCAGGTTCCGGGACGGTAGCACAGATACGCAGTATTTT. The encoded protein is CASRFRDGSTDTQYF.

This clonotype was seen more than once but under ten times. At one boundary the junction diverges from the germline segment, which might be a read error. The V call is TRBV5-5, the J call TRBJ2-7; TRBD2 matches at 7 bases. The germline V gene encodes CDR1 SGHKS and CDR2 YYEKEE (reference sequence). There are 16 residues in the CDR3. The CDR3 DNA is TGTGCCAGCAGCTTGGCTAGCGGCCGGTTATACTACGAGCAGTACTTT. It codes for CASSLASGRLYYEQYF.

There are a few counts of this clonotype. The chain couples TRBV5-1 to TRBJ2-1; 12 bases are a match to TRBD2. With 1 base clipped from V and 8 bases from J, the junction kept 7 bases outside the gene matches. CDR1 is SGHRS, CDR2 YFSETQ, per germline. The CDR3 spans 16 residues. CDR3: CASSLMTSGSIDEQFF. CDR3 nucleotide sequence: TGCGCCAGCAGCTTGATGACTAGCGGGAGCATCGATGAGCAGTTCTTC.

The CDR3 here is CASSFPGQGVQGRGPGDTQYF. The CDR3 DNA reads TGTGCCAGCAGCTTCCCGGGACAGGGGGTCCAAGGTCGGGGGCCAGGGGATACGCAGTATTTT. V usage is TRBV5-6 and J usage is TRBJ2-3; 11 bases match TRBD1. This CDR3 has 21 residues. Germline-derived CDR1 and CDR2 are SGHDT and YYEEEE. The J segment lost 6 bases and the V segment lost 2 bases, leaving 23 bases of the junction unmatched. Full variable domain (outside the CDR3, taken from reference TRBV5-6 and TRBJ2-3): DAGVTQSPTHLIKTRGQQVTLRCSPKSGHDTVSWYQQALGQGPQFIFQYYEEEERQRGNFPDRFSGHQFPNYSSELNVNALLLGDSALYLCASSFPGQGVQGRGPGDTQYFGPGTRLTVL.

This clonotype occurred many times. The genes are TRBV28 and TRBJ2-3, with 10 bases matching TRBD2. This CDR3 spans 14 amino acids. The trim removed 5 bases at V and 5 bases at J, leaving 4 bases unmatched. Germline values: CDR1 MDHEN, CDR2 SYDVKM. The CDR3 region is CASSTSGMGDTQYF. Written as DNA, the CDR3 is TGTGCCAGCAGTACTAGCGGGATGGGAGATACGCAGTATTTT.

This clonotype was observed at least ten times. The DNA for the CDR3 is TGCAGCGTTGAGAGGCTCCAAGTTCCTACGCCTGCCTACGAGCAGTACTTC. It specifies CSVERLQVPTPAYEQYF. The rearrangement links TRBV29-1 to TRBJ2-7; D gene ambiguous. This CDR3 region has 17 residues. Trimming shortened V by 3 bases and J by 2 bases, and 23 bases separated the two germline ends. Per the germline V gene, CDR1 is SQVTM and CDR2 is ANQGSEA.

The chain has TRBV4-1 and TRBJ2-3; 14 bases align to TRBD2. Losses at the gene ends were 4 bases for V and 0 bases for J; bases not matched to a gene: 12. CDR3 length equals 20 residues. The germline gives CDR1 MGHRA, CDR2 YSYEKL. This CDR3 reads CASSRSPGLAGATSTDTQYF. The CDR3 nucleotides are TGCGCCAGCAGCCGTTCCCCGGGACTAGCGGGGGCGACTAGCACAGATACGCAGTATTTT.

The J gene is TRBJ2-1, the V gene TRBV18, with D possibly being TRBD2 (6 bases). The ends were cut back, 4 bases at V and 5 bases at J, with 15 bases in the middle. Germline loops: CDR1 KGHSH, CDR2 LQKENI. This CDR3 has 15 amino acids. The CDR3 nucleotides read TGTGCCAGCTCACTTGGACTAACAATCAACAATGAGCAGTTCTTC. Translated: CASSLGLTINNEQFF.

At least ten counts were recorded for this clonotype. V and J are TRBV9 and TRBJ2-1; D not resolved. In germline, CDR1 is SGDLS, CDR2 YYNGEE. The CDR3 sequence is 16 residues long. V was pared by 0 bases and J by 0 bases, with 10 bases between. The CDR3 nucleotides read TGTGCCAGCAGCGTAGCACTCTCGAGCTCCTACAATGAGCAGTTCTTC. As protein: CASSVALSSSYNEQFF.

The chain couples TRBV2 to TRBJ2-1, with 11 bases matching TRBD2. There are 17 residues in the CDR3. Germline assignment: CDR1 SNHLY and CDR2 FYNNEI. The V segment lost 4 bases and the J segment 3 bases; nucleotides outside the gene matches: 8. This CDR3 reads CASSAHPTSGIYNEQFF. The CDR3 bases are TGTGCCAGCAGTGCTCACCCGACTAGCGGGATCTACAATGAGCAGTTCTTC.

In DNA, the CDR3 is TGTGCCAGCAGTTTAGGCACCGGGACAGGTCAAGTGGGGACTGAAGCTTTCTTT. As protein: CASSLGTGTGQVGTEAFF. The rearrangement joins TRBV28 to TRBJ1-1; 8 nucleotides match TRBD1. The CDR3 is 18 residues long. Unmatched junction bases numbered 16, after V lost 2 bases and J lost 5 bases. Germline-derived CDR1 and CDR2 are MDHEN and SYDVKM.

This clonotype was detected only a few times. The V and J genes are TRBV20-1 and TRBJ2-7, with 13 bases aligning to TRBD2. Per the germline V gene, CDR1 is DFQATT and CDR2 is SNEGSKA (reference sequence). This CDR3 contains 14 residues. Unmatched junction bases numbered 6, after V lost 7 bases and J lost 3 bases. The CDR3 spells CSVTSGRARYEQYF. Written as DNA, the CDR3 is TGCAGTGTAACTAGCGGGAGGGCCCGCTACGAGCAGTACTTC.

This chain joins TRBV19 and TRBJ1-5; possibly TRBD1 for D (5 bases). The CDR3 extends over 14 amino acids. Germline V gene data show CDR1 as LNHDA and CDR2 as SQIVND (reference sequence). V was clipped by 3 bases and J by 5 bases, with 11 bases between them. The CDR3 loop reads CASSIAGFDQPQHF. CDR3 nucleotide sequence: TGTGCCAGTAGTATCGCAGGGTTTGATCAGCCCCAGCATTTT.

The sample holds a few counts of this clonotype. The V and J genes are TRBV20-1 and TRBJ1-6; the D is unclear. Germline V CDR1 and CDR2: DFQATT, SNEGSKA (reference sequence). V was cut by 0 bases and J by 5 bases, with 11 bases left in between. The CDR3 runs 15 residues. This CDR3 reads CSAREPNSDNSPLHF. CDR3 sequence (DNA): TGCAGTGCTAGAGAACCAAACTCTGATAATTCACCCCTCCACTTT.

The V call is TRBV2, the J call TRBJ2-1; 9 nucleotides line up with TRBD1. From germline, CDR1 is SNHLY and CDR2 FYNNEI. V lost 6 bases and J lost 6; bases outside the gene matches: 9. The CDR3 covers 15 residues. The CDR3 nucleotides are TGTGCCAGCAGGCGAGGGACAGGGTGGGGCAATGAGCAGTTCTTC. Translation: CASRRGTGWGNEQFF.

The table lists this clonotype with a few counts. The J gene is TRBJ2-3, the V gene TRBV19; the D is unclear. Germline CDR1 and CDR2: LNHDA and SQIVND (reference sequence). Trimming pared 8 bases from V and 0 bases from J, leaving 21 bases between. The CDR3 is made up of 17 amino acids. The CDR3: CASSGPFTWASTDTQYF. The CDR3 nucleotides are TGTGCCAGTTCCGGCCCCTTTACATGGGCGAGCACAGATACGCAGTATTTT.

This chain links TRBV24-1 with TRBJ2-3; 14 nucleotides agree with TRBD2. J gave up 4 bases and V 5 bases, and 4 bases lay outside the gene matches. The CDR3 has 16 amino acids. In germline, CDR1 is KGHDR, CDR2 SFDVKD. Here the CDR3 reads CATSAGTSGSADTQYF. The CDR3 nucleotides read TGTGCCACCAGTGCCGGGACTAGCGGGAGTGCAGATACGCAGTATTTT.

This clonotype showed up many times. V gene TRBV9 combines with J gene TRBJ2-2, with D perhaps matching TRBD2 (6 bases). V was clipped by 3 bases and J by 0 bases, with 21 bases between them. Germline V lookup: CDR1 SGDLS, CDR2 YYNGEE. The CDR3 runs 19 residues. The CDR3 nucleotides read TGTGCCAGCAGCGCCTCTGGGGGACTCTTGAAGTCGAACACCGGGGAGCTGTTTTTT. This translates into CASSASGGLLKSNTGELFF.

This chain joins TRBV2 and TRBJ2-1, with TRBD2 matching over 7 bases. V lost 4 bases, J lost 10 bases, and 10 bases stayed unmatched. CDR1 is SNHLY, CDR2 FYNNEI, per germline. The CDR3 length is 14 residues. The CDR3 region has the DNA TGTGCCAGCAGTGTTAGCGGGCCTCTTGGAGAGCAGTTCTTC. Translating gives CASSVSGPLGEQFF.

This clonotype came up a few times. The chain combines TRBV5-6 with TRBJ2-3; D not certain. The length of the CDR3 is 13 residues. Germline CDR1 SGHDT, CDR2 YYEEEE. V lost 6 bases and J lost 1, with 9 bases in between. CDR3: CASTRRGTDTQYF. As DNA, the CDR3 is TGTGCCAGCACCCGTCGGGGCACAGATACGCAGTATTTT. Full variable domain (rest looked up from reference TRBV5-6 and TRBJ2-3): DAGVTQSPTHLIKTRGQQVTLRCSPKSGHDTVSWYQQALGQGPQFIFQYYEEEERQRGNFPDRFSGHQFPNYSSELNVNALLLGDSALYLCASTRRGTDTQYFGPGTRLTVL.